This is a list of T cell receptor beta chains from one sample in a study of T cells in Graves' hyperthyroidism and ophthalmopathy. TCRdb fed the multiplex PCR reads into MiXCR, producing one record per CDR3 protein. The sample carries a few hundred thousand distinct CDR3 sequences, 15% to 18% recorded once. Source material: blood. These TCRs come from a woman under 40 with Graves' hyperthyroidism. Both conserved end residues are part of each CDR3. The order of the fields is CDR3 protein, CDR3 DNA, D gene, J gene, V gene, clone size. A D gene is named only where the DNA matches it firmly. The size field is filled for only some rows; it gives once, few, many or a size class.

CDR3aa: CSASPGKGSGEQYF
CDR3nt: TGCAGTGCTAGCCCAGGGAAAGGCAGCGGCGAGCAGTACTTC
d_gene: NA
j_gene: TRBJ2-7
v_gene: TRBV20-1
abundance: many

CDR3aa: CAISVETGTLSTDTQYF
CDR3nt: TGTGCCATCAGTGTCGAGACAGGGACCCTCAGCACAGATACGCAGTATTTT
d_gene: TRBD1
j_gene: TRBJ2-3
v_gene: TRBV10-3
abundance: many

CDR3aa: CSVGPRGTTGPNTEAFF
CDR3nt: TGCAGCGTCGGCCCCCGTGGTACGACAGGGCCGAACACTGAAGCTTTCTTT
d_gene: TRBD1
j_gene: TRBJ1-1
v_gene: TRBV29-1
abundance: NA

CDR3aa: CASSQASGTPSYEQYF
CDR3nt: TGCGCCAGCAGCCAGGCCTCCGGGACACCATCCTACGAGCAGTACTTC
d_gene: NA
j_gene: TRBJ2-7
v_gene: TRBV4-1
abundance: NA

CDR3aa: CASSDTGVNTEAFF
CDR3nt: TGTGCCAGCAGCGATACAGGGGTGAACACTGAAGCTTTCTTT
d_gene: TRBD1
j_gene: TRBJ1-1
v_gene: TRBV5-6
abundance: NA

CDR3aa: CASSVGLAETSYEQYF
CDR3nt: TGTGCCAGCAGCGTAGGGCTAGCGGAGACCTCCTACGAGCAGTACTTC
d_gene: TRBD2
j_gene: TRBJ2-7
v_gene: TRBV9
abundance: NA

CDR3aa: CSARAERGVVGFF
CDR3nt: TGCAGTGCTAGAGCCGAACGGGGGGTTGTCGGTTTCTTT
d_gene: NA
j_gene: TRBJ1-1
v_gene: TRBV20-1
abundance: many

CDR3aa: CASGTVAGLKTVTDTQYF
CDR3nt: TGTGCCAGCGGCACCGTAGCTGGCCTTAAAACCGTCACAGATACGCAGTATTTT
d_gene: NA
j_gene: TRBJ2-3
v_gene: TRBV7-9
abundance: NA

CDR3aa: CASSPGGNTIYF
CDR3nt: TGTGCCAGCAGCCCGGGGGGAAACACCATATATTTT
d_gene: NA
j_gene: TRBJ1-3
v_gene: TRBV7-9
abundance: many

CDR3aa: CSAARDRGFVEAFF
CDR3nt: TGCAGTGCGGCTCGGGACAGGGGATTTGTTGAAGCTTTCTTT
d_gene: TRBD1
j_gene: TRBJ1-1
v_gene: TRBV20-1
abundance: many

CDR3aa: CAISDPTIHNEQFF
CDR3nt: TGTGCCATCAGTGACCCTACTATTCACAATGAGCAGTTCTTC
d_gene: NA
j_gene: TRBJ2-1
v_gene: TRBV10-3
abundance: NA

CDR3aa: CASSKREYGTDTQYF
CDR3nt: TGTGCCAGTAGTAAGCGGGAGTATGGCACAGATACGCAGTATTTT
d_gene: TRBD2
j_gene: TRBJ2-3
v_gene: TRBV19
abundance: NA

CDR3aa: CASSPPIAEGGYNEQFF
CDR3nt: TGTGCCAGCTCACCACCGATAGCGGAGGGAGGCTACAATGAGCAGTTCTTC
d_gene: NA
j_gene: TRBJ2-1
v_gene: TRBV18
abundance: NA

CDR3aa: CACSLLGRAYEQYF
CDR3nt: TGTGCCTGCAGTTTATTAGGCAGGGCCTACGAGCAGTACTTC
d_gene: NA
j_gene: TRBJ2-7
v_gene: TRBV27
abundance: NA

CDR3aa: CASSLPGQVSDEQFF
CDR3nt: TGTGCCAGCAGCCTCCCTGGACAGGTTTCCGATGAGCAGTTCTTC
d_gene: TRBD1
j_gene: TRBJ2-1
v_gene: TRBV16
abundance: many

CDR3aa: CASKDGNNQPQHF
CDR3nt: TGTGCCAGCAAGGACGGAAACAATCAGCCCCAGCATTTT
d_gene: NA
j_gene: TRBJ1-5
v_gene: TRBV6-1
abundance: many

CDR3aa: CASSLDTKRTDTQYF
CDR3nt: TGCGCCAGCAGCTTGGATACAAAACGCACAGATACGCAGTATTTT
d_gene: NA
j_gene: TRBJ2-3
v_gene: TRBV5-1
abundance: NA

CDR3aa: CASSLSLNSGYTF
CDR3nt: TGTGCCAGCAGCTTGAGTTTGAACTCTGGCTACACCTTC
d_gene: NA
j_gene: TRBJ1-2
v_gene: TRBV7-9
abundance: few

CDR3aa: CASSPRTGRHEQFF
CDR3nt: TGTGCCAGTAGTCCTCGGACAGGGAGGCATGAGCAGTTCTTC
d_gene: TRBD1
j_gene: TRBJ2-1
v_gene: TRBV7-2
abundance: many

CDR3aa: CASSLVGGHDNEQFF
CDR3nt: TGTGCCAGCAGCTTAGTTGGAGGCCATGACAATGAGCAGTTCTTC
d_gene: NA
j_gene: TRBJ2-1
v_gene: TRBV7-3
abundance: NA

CDR3aa: CATSRDRRGGQPQHF
CDR3nt: TGTGCCACCAGCAGAGATAGAAGGGGAGGGCAGCCCCAGCATTTT
d_gene: NA
j_gene: TRBJ1-5
v_gene: TRBV15
abundance: many

CDR3aa: CASSSRQGRTDTQYF
CDR3nt: TGTGCCAGCAGTTCCCGACAGGGGCGCACAGATACGCAGTATTTT
d_gene: TRBD1
j_gene: TRBJ2-3
v_gene: TRBV6-9
abundance: NA

CDR3aa: CATRTGEGGYGGYTF
CDR3nt: TGTGCCACCCGGACAGGGGAAGGTGGATATGGAGGCTACACCTTC
d_gene: TRBD1
j_gene: TRBJ1-2
v_gene: TRBV10-3
abundance: many

CDR3aa: CAWSTGRGAYEQYF
CDR3nt: TGTGCCTGGAGTACCGGGAGAGGTGCCTACGAGCAGTACTTC
d_gene: NA
j_gene: TRBJ2-7
v_gene: TRBV30
abundance: many